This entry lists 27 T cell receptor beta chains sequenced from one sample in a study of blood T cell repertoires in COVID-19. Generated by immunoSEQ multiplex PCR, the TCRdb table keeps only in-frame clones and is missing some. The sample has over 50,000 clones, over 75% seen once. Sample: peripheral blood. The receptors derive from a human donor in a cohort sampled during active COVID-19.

The CDR3 nucleotides are TGTGCCAGCTCAGCGATTCTCGAGAATGAGCAGTTCTTC. Translating it yields CASSAILENEQFF. The chain links TRBV18 to TRBJ2-1; D not certain. Germline V gives CDR1 KGHSH, CDR2 LQKENI. Trimming stripped 5 bases from V and 7 bases from J, with 12 bases between. CDR3 length: 13 amino acids.

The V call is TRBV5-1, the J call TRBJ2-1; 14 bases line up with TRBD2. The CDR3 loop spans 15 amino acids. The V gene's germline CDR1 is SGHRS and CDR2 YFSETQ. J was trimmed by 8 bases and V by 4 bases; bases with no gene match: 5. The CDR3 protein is CASSTGGLAGDEQFF. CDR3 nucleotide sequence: TGCGCCAGCAGCACGGGGGGACTAGCGGGAGATGAGCAGTTCTTC.

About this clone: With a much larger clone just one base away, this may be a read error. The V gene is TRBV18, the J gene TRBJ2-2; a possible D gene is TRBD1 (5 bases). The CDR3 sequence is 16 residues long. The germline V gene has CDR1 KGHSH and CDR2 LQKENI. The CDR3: CVSSSQVGQNTGELFF. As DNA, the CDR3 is TGTGTCAGCTCAAGTCAGGTGGGGCAGAACACCGGGGAGCTGTTTTTT.

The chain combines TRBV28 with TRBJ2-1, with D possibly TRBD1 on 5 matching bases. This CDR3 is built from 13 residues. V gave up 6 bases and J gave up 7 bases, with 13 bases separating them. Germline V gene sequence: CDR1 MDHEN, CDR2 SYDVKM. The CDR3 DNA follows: TGTGCCAGCAGCCAGTCAGGGCTGAATGAGCAGTTCTTC. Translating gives CASSQSGLNEQFF.

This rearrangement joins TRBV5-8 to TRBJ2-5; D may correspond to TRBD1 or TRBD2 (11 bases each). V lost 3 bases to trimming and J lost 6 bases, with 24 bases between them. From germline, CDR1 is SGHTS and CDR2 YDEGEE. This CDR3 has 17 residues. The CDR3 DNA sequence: TGTGCCAGCAGCTGGACAGGGGGCGTAGCGGGAGGGCAGACCCAGTACTTC. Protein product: CASSWTGGVAGGQTQYF.

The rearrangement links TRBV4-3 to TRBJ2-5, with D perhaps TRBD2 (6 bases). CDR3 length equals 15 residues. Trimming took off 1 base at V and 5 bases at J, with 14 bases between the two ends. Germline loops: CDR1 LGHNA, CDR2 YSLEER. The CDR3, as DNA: TGCGCCAGCAGCCAAGTAGGGGCTAGCGCGGAGACCCAGTACTTC. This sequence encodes CASSQVGASAETQYF.

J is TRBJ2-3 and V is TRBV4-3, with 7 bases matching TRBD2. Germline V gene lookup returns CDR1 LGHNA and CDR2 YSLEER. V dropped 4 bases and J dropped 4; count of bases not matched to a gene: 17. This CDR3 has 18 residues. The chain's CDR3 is CASSRELARKEFSDTQYF. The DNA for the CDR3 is TGCGCCAGCAGCCGAGAACTAGCGAGAAAGGAGTTTTCAGATACGCAGTATTTT.

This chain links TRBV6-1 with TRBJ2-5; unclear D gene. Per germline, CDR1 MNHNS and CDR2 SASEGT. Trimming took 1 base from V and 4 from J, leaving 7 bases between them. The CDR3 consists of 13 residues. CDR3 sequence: CASSEVSSETQYF. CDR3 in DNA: TGTGCCAGCAGTGAAGTGAGTTCAGAGACCCAGTACTTC.

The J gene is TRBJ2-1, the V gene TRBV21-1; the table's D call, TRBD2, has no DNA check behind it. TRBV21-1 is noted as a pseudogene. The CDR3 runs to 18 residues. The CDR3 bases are TGTGCCAGCAGCAAAGTAGGAAGGGAGCTAGCGGTATTCAATGAGCAGTTCTTC. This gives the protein CASSKVGRELAVFNEQFF.

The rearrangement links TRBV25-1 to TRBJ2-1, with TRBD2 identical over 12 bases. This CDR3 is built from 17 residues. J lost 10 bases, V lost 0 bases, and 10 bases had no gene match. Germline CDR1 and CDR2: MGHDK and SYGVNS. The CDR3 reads CASSEYIRLAGGDEQFF. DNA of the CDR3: TGTGCCAGCAGTGAATATATTCGTCTAGCGGGAGGGGACGAGCAGTTCTTC.

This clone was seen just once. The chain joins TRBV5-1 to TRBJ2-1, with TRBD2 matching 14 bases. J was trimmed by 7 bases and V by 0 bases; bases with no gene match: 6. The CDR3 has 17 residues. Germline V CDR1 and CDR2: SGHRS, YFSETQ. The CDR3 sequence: CASSLGLAGGPRNEQFF. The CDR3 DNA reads TGCGCCAGCAGCTTGGGACTAGCGGGAGGGCCGAGGAATGAGCAGTTCTTC.

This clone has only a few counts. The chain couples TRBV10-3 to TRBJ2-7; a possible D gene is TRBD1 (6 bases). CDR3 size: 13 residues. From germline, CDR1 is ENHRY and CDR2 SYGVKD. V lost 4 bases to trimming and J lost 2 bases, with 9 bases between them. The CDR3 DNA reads TGTGCCATCAGTGGAGGGGGTGCCTACGAGCAGTACTTC. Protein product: CAISGGGAYEQYF.

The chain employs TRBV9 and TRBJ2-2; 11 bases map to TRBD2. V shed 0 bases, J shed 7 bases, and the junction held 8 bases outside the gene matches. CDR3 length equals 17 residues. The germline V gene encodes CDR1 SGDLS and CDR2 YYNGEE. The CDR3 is CASSVGVAGGPGGELFF. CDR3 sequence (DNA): TGTGCCAGCAGCGTAGGGGTAGCGGGAGGGCCAGGCGGGGAGCTGTTTTTT. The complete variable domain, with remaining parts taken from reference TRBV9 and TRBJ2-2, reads DSGVTQTPKHLITATGQRVTLRCSPRSGDLSVYWYQQSLDQGLQFLIQYYNGEERAKGNILERFSAQQFPDLHSELNLSSLELGDSALYFCASSVGVAGGPGGELFFGEGSRLTVL.

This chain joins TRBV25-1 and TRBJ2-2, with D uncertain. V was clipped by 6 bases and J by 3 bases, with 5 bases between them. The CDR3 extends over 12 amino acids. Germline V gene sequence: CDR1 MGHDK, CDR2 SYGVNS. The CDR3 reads CASRSHTGELFF. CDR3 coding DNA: TGTGCCAGCAGGAGTCACACCGGGGAGCTGTTTTTT.

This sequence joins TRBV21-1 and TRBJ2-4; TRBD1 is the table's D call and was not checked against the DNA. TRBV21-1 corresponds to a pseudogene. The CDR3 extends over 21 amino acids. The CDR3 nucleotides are TGTGCCAGCAGCAAAGTTGGGGACAGGGATCGTCGGGAGCTAGCCAAAAACATTCAGTACTTC. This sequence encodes CASSKVGDRDRRELAKNIQYF.

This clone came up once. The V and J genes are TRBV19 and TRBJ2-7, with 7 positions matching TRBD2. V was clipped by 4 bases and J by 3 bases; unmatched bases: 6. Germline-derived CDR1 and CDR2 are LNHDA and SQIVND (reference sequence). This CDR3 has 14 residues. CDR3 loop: CASSTKRDRYEQYF. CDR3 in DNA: TGTGCCAGTAGTACCAAGCGGGACCGCTACGAGCAGTACTTC. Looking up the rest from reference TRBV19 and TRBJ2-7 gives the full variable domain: DGGITQSPKYLFRKEGQNVTLSCEQNLNHDAMYWYRQDPGQGLRLIYYSQIVNDFQKGDIAEGYSVSREKKESFPLTVTSAQKNPTAFYLCASSTKRDRYEQYFGPGTRLTVT.

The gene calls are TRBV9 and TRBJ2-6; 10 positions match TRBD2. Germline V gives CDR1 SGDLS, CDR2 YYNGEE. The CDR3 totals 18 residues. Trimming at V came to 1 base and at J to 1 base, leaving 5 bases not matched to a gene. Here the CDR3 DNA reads TGTGCCAGCAGCGTAAGCGGGAGGGCCTTATCTGGGGCCAACGTCCTGACTTTC. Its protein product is CASSVSGRALSGANVLTF.

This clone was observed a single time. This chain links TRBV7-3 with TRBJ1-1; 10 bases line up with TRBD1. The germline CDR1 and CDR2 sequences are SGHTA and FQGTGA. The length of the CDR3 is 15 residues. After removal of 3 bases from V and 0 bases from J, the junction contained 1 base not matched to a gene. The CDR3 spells CASSLGQGMNTEAFF. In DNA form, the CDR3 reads TGTGCCAGCAGCTTGGGACAGGGGATGAACACTGAAGCTTTCTTT.

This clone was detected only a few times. CDR3 nucleotides: TGTGCCAGCAGTCGACAGGCCCGCTCCTACGAGCAGTACTTC. Translation gives CASSRQARSYEQYF. V usage is TRBV2 and J usage is TRBJ2-7; D may be TRBD1 (6 bases). V was shortened by 5 bases and J by 0 bases, with 11 bases between the two germline ends. Germline values: CDR1 SNHLY, CDR2 FYNNEI. The CDR3 has 14 amino acids.

In DNA form, the CDR3 reads TGTGCCAGCAGCGCCGGGACAGGGGTGGGCGAGCAGTACTTC. It encodes CASSAGTGVGEQYF. This rearrangement joins TRBV28 to TRBJ2-7; 10 positions match TRBD1. Trimming removed 6 bases from V and 6 bases from J; junction bases left unmatched: 8. Per the germline V gene, CDR1 is MDHEN and CDR2 is SYDVKM. This CDR3 is built from 14 residues.

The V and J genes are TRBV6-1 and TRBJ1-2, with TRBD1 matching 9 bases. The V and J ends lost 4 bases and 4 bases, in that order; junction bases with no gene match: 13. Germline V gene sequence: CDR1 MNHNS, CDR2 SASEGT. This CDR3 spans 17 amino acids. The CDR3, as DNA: TGTGCCAGCAGTGGTGGGACAGGGAGCCATGGGTCCTATGGCTACACCTTC. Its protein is CASSGGTGSHGSYGYTF.

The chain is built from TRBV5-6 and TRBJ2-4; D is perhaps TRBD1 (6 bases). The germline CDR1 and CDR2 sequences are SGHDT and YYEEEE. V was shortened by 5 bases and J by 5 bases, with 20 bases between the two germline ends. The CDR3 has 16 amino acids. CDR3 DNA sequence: TGTGCCAGCAGTCGTTGGAAACAGGGTGGGGAAAACATTCAGTACTTC. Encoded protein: CASSRWKQGGENIQYF. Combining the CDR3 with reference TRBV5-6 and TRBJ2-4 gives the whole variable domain DAGVTQSPTHLIKTRGQQVTLRCSPKSGHDTVSWYQQALGQGPQFIFQYYEEEERQRGNFPDRFSGHQFPNYSSELNVNALLLGDSALYLCASSRWKQGGENIQYFGAGTRLSVL.

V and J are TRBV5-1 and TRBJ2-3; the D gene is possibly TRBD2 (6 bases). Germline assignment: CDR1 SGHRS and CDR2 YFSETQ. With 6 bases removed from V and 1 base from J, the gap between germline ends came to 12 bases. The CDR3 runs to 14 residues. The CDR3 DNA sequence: TGCGCCAGCACCACGACGGGGGGCACAGATACGCAGTATTTT. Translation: CASTTTGGTDTQYF.

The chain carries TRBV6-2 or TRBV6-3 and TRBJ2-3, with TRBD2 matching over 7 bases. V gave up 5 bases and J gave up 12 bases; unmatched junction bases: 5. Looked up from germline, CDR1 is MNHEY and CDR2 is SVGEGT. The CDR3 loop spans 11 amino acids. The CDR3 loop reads CASSTRLAQYF. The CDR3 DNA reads TGTGCCAGCAGTACTAGACTAGCCCAGTATTTT.

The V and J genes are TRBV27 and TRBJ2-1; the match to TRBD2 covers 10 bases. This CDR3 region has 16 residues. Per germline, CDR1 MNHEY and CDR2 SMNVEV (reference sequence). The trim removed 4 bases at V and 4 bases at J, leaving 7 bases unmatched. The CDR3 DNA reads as TGTGCCAGCAGTTGGGTCGGGACTAGCGCTTACAATGAGCAGTTCTTC. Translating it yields CASSWVGTSAYNEQFF.

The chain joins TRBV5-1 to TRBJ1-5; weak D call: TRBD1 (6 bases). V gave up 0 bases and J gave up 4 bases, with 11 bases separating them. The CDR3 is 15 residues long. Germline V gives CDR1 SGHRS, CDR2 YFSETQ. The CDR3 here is CASSLDGQKNQPQHF. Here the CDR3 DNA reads TGCGCCAGCAGCTTGGACGGACAGAAGAATCAGCCCCAGCATTTT.

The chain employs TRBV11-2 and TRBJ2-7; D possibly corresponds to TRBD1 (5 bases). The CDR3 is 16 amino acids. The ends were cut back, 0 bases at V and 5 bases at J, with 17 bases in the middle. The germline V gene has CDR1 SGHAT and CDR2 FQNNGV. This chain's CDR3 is CASSLDLDKLSNEQYF. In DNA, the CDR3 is TGTGCCAGCAGCTTAGATCTGGACAAACTCTCTAACGAGCAGTACTTC. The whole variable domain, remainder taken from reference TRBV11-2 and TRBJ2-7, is EAGVAQSPRYKIIEKRQSVAFWCNPISGHATLYWYQQILGQGPKLLIQFQNNGVVDDSQLPKDRFSAERLKGVDSTLKIQPAKLEDSAVYLCASSLDLDKLSNEQYFGPGTRLTVT.